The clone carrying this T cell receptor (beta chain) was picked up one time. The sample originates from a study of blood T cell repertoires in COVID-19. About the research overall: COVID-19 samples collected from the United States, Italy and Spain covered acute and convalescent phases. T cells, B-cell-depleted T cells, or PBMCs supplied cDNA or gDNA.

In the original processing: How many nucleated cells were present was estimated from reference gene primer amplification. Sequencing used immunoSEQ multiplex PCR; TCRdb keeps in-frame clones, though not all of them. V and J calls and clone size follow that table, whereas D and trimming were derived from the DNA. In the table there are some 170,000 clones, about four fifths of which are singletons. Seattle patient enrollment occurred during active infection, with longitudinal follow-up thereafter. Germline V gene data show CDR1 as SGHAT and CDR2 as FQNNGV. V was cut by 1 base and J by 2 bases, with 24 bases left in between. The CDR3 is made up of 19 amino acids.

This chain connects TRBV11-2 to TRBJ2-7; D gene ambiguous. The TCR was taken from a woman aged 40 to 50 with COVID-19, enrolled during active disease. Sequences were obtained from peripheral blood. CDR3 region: CASSLGWSQVATWTYEQYF. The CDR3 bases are TGTGCCAGCAGCTTAGGTTGGTCCCAAGTCGCGACTTGGACCTACGAGCAGTACTTC.